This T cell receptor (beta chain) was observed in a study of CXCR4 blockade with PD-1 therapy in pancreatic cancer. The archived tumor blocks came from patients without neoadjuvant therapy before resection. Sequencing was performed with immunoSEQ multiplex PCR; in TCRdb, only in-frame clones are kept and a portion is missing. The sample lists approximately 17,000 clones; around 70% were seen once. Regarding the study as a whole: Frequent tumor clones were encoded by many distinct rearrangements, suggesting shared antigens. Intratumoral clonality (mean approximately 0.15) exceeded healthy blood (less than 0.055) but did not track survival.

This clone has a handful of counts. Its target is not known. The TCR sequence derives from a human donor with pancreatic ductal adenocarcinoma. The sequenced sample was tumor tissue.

The CDR3 sequence is CASSTNIAGANVLTF. Here the CDR3 DNA reads TGTGCCAGCAGTACCAACATTGCTGGGGCCAACGTCCTGACTTTC. The chain has TRBV27 and TRBJ2-6; D not resolved. The V gene's germline CDR1 is MNHEY and CDR2 SMNVEV (reference sequence). Trimming stripped 5 bases from V and 2 bases from J, with 10 bases between. There are 15 residues in the CDR3.